This TCR beta chain emerged from a study of early T cells in non-severe SARS-CoV-2 infection. Overall study context: Sequencing was performed on bulk RNA from unsorted whole blood, leaving chains unpaired.

One entry per CDR3 protein, called by TCRdb with MiXCR from the 5' RACE reads. Of tens of thousands of distinct CDR3 sequences in the sample, approximately 6.1% were seen once. The clonotype comes from an adult who was a healthcare worker with PCR-confirmed SARS-CoV-2 infection or an uninfected control (not recorded which). Sample: whole blood.

The CDR3 spells CASSALLAGVKFF. CDR3 bases: TGTGCCAGCAGCGCCCTACTAGCGGGAGTGAAGTTCTTC. The gene calls are TRBV7-6 and TRBJ2-1; 11 nucleotides align to TRBD2. Trimming cost V 5 bases and J 14 bases; bases outside gene matches: 8. The CDR3 runs 13 residues. From germline, CDR1 is SGHVS and CDR2 FNYEAQ. Supplemented by reference TRBV7-6 and TRBJ2-1, the full variable domain reads GAGVSQSPRYKVTKRGQDVALRCDPISGHVSLYWYRQALGQGPEFLTYFNYEAQQDKSGLPNDRFSAERPEGSISTLTIQRTEQRDSAMYRCASSALLAGVKFFGPGTRLTVL.